This T cell receptor (beta chain) was sequenced in a study of blood T cell repertoires in COVID-19. Whole-study context: COVID-19 samples from acute and convalescent phases originated in the United States, Italy and Spain.

Authors' processing steps: Counts of nucleated cells, estimated from reference gene primer amplification, were obtained. Method: immunoSEQ multiplex PCR; TCRdb's copy keeps in-frame clones and lacks some. V, J and clone size were drawn from that table, and D and trimming were deduced from the DNA. The sample has tens of thousands of clones; about four fifths are singletons. Losses at the gene ends were 5 bases for V and 2 bases for J; bases not matched to a gene: 7. Germline V gene sequence: CDR1 SGHTA, CDR2 FQGNSA. This CDR3 region has 15 residues. Material for sequencing was peripheral blood. The rearrangement links TRBV7-2 to TRBJ2-3; 7 positions agree with TRBD1. The TCR comes from a human donor in a cohort sampled during active or convalescent COVID-19. The CDR3 DNA sequence: TGTGCCAGCAGCCCCACAGGGGCCGTCACAGATACGCAGTATTTT. Its protein product is CASSPTGAVTDTQYF.